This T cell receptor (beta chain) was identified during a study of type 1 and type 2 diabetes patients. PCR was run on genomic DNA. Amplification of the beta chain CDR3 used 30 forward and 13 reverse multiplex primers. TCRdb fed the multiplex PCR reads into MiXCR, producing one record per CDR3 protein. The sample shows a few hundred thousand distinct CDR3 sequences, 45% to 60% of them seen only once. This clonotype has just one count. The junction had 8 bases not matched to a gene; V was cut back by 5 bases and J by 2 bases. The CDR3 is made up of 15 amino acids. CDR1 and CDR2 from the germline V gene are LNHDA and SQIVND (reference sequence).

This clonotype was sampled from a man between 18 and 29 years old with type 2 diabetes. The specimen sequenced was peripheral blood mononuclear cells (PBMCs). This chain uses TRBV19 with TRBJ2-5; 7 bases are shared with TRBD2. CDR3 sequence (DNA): TGTGCCAGTAGTGGTGCGGGAGAAGGGCAAGAGACCCAGTACTTC. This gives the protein CASSGAGEGQETQYF.